Listed below are T cell receptor beta chains from one sample, sequenced in a study of T-cell memory formation after mild COVID-19. Using its own MiXCR run on the 5' RACE reads, TCRdb lists one record per CDR3 protein. The sample contains approximately 300,000 distinct CDR3 sequences, around 19% of which appear only once. The specimen sequenced was PBMCs or a T cell subset sorted from them (not recorded which). The receptors here all came from a man aged 18 to 35 who had mild COVID-19 (a few samples of this study predate the infection). Cell type and time point are not known. Both conserved end residues are part of each CDR3. D genes are given only for firm matches. Expanded clones are given a class, and other clones once, few, many or no size at all.

J | size | V | D | CDR3 | DNA
TRBJ2-3 | few | TRBV7-6 | TRBD2 | CASSLGSTSGGTDTQYF | TGTGCCAGCAGCTTGGGGTCGACTAGCGGGGGCACAGATACGCAGTATTTT
TRBJ2-4 | many | TRBV7-9 | TRBD2 | CASSPGRKAKNIQYF | TGTGCCAGCAGCCCCGGGAGGAAGGCCAAAAACATTCAGTACTTC
TRBJ1-2 | NA | TRBV4-1 | NA | CASSLYRRNYTF | TGCGCCAGCAGCCTTTACAGGCGAAACTACACCTTC
TRBJ2-7 | NA | TRBV28 | NA | CASSLLQGDYEQYF | TGTGCCAGCAGTTTATTACAGGGAGACTACGAGCAGTACTTC
TRBJ2-1 | NA | TRBV19 | NA | CASSTPSYNEQFF | TGTGCCAGTAGTACCCCGTCTTACAATGAGCAGTTCTTC
TRBJ1-1 | few | TRBV5-1 | TRBD1 | CASSRGQANTEAFF | TGCGCCAGCAGCCGTGGACAGGCGAACACTGAAGCTTTCTTT
TRBJ2-6 | NA | TRBV18 | TRBD1 | CASSPGTARSGANVLTF | TGTGCCAGCTCACCCGGGACAGCGCGCTCTGGGGCCAACGTCCTGACTTTC
TRBJ2-3 | few | TRBV7-6 | NA | CASSSAVGWTQYF | TGTGCCAGCAGCTCCGCGGTCGGGTGGACGCAGTATTTT
TRBJ1-5 | NA | TRBV7-9 | NA | CASSWTGSNQPQHF | TGTGCCAGCAGCTGGACGGGTAGCAATCAGCCCCAGCATTTT
TRBJ1-1 | NA | TRBV6-5 | NA | CASSYSFRLNWNTEAFF | TGTGCCAGCAGTTACTCTTTCCGCTTGAACTGGAACACTGAAGCTTTCTTT
TRBJ1-1 | few | TRBV5-1 | NA | CASSATKGMNTEAFF | TGCGCCAGCAGCGCGACAAAAGGGATGAACACTGAAGCTTTCTTT
TRBJ2-2 | NA | TRBV7-3 | NA | CASSRRGGVELFF | TGTGCCAGCAGCCGCAGGGGTGGCGTGGAGCTGTTTTTT
TRBJ2-7 | NA | TRBV6-6 | NA | CASSPSGDLSYEQYF | TGTGCCAGCAGCCCATCCGGGGACCTCTCCTACGAGCAGTACTTC
TRBJ2-1 | many | TRBV12-3/TRBV12-4 | NA | CASRRVDEQFF | TGTGCCAGCAGACGAGTCGATGAGCAGTTCTTC
TRBJ2-3 | many | TRBV5-1 | NA | CASGDRALTDTQYF | TGCGCCAGCGGGGATCGGGCCCTCACAGATACGCAGTATTTT
TRBJ2-7 | few | TRBV5-4 | NA | CASSSPAGRDYEQYF | TGTGCCAGCAGCTCGCCTGCCGGACGGGACTACGAGCAGTACTTC
TRBJ2-7 | NA | TRBV5-4 | NA | CASSLGAGPEQYF | TGTGCCAGCAGTTTGGGGGCAGGGCCCGAGCAGTACTTC
TRBJ1-1 | few | TRBV6-5 | NA | CASSHPIGVVAFF | TGTGCCAGCAGCCACCCAATAGGGGTTGTAGCTTTCTTT
TRBJ2-3 | few | TRBV29-1 | TRBD1 | CSVTGTGYGTQYF | TGCAGCGTGACCGGGACAGGGTACGGTACGCAGTATTTT
TRBJ1-5 | NA | TRBV3-1 | NA | CASSHRGGANQPQHF | TGTGCCAGCAGCCATAGGGGGGGCGCGAATCAGCCCCAGCATTTT
TRBJ2-2 | once | TRBV21-1 | NA | CASSKARPDWDGEGPDGALFF | TGTGCCAGCAGCAAAGCGCGCCCAGATTGGGACGGGGAGGGCCCCGACGGGGCGCTGTTTTTT
TRBJ2-7 | NA | TRBV6-2/TRBV6-3 | NA | CASSDPVSRPFSYEQYF | TGTGCCAGCAGCGACCCGGTTTCACGGCCGTTCTCCTACGAGCAGTACTTC
TRBJ1-1 | few | TRBV20-1 | NA | CSARGIGGNTEAFF | TGCAGTGCTAGAGGAATAGGCGGGAACACTGAAGCTTTCTTT
TRBJ2-5 | NA | TRBV7-6 | TRBD1 | CASSWGYRGQETQYF | TGTGCCAGCAGCTGGGGGTACAGGGGGCAAGAGACCCAGTACTTC
TRBJ2-5 | few | TRBV10-3 | TRBD1 | CAISAGQGRETQYF | TGTGCCATCTCGGCGGGACAGGGGAGGGAGACCCAGTACTTC
TRBJ2-1 | NA | TRBV5-1 | TRBD2 | CASSPQTSGTGDEQFF | TGCGCCAGCAGCCCTCAGACTAGCGGGACGGGGGATGAGCAGTTCTTC
TRBJ1-3 | few | TRBV14 | NA | CASSRTSLHFSGNTIYF | TGTGCCAGCAGCCGGACTTCTTTACACTTCTCTGGAAACACCATATATTTT
TRBJ1-1 | few | TRBV7-2 | NA | CASSLRAGQYTEAFF | TGTGCCAGCAGCTTAAGGGCGGGACAATACACTGAAGCTTTCTTT
TRBJ2-7 | few | TRBV7-2 | NA | CASSLGREYEQYF | TGTGCCAGCAGCTTGGGCAGGGAGTACGAGCAGTACTTC
TRBJ1-2 | few | TRBV7-2 | TRBD1 | CASSLAGGQGTVSGGYTF | TGTGCCAGCAGCTTAGCGGGGGGACAGGGTACCGTATCGGGAGGCTACACCTTC
TRBJ2-4 | NA | TRBV7-2 | NA | CASSPARSKNIQYF | TGTGCCAGCAGCCCAGCGCGGTCCAAAAACATTCAGTACTTC
TRBJ2-7 | NA | TRBV6-5 | TRBD1 | CASSPTGLYEQYF | TGTGCCAGCAGCCCGACAGGGCTGTACGAGCAGTACTTC
TRBJ1-6 | once | TRBV10-3 | TRBD1 | CATAGQGSNSPLHF | TGTGCCACCGCGGGACAGGGAAGCAATTCACCCCTCCACTTT
TRBJ1-5 | few | TRBV5-6 | NA | CASSLGAGRFSNQPQHF | TGTGCCAGCTCTTTGGGGGCAGGTCGGTTTAGCAATCAGCCCCAGCATTTT
TRBJ2-3 | NA | TRBV27 | NA | CASSRRFYGDTQYF | TGTGCCAGCAGCCGAAGGTTTTATGGAGATACGCAGTATTTT
TRBJ1-4 | once | TRBV4-3 | TRBD1 | CASSQELQGQSNF | TGCGCCAGCAGCCAAGAACTCCAGGGACAGAGTAATTTT
TRBJ2-2 | few | TRBV12-3/TRBV12-4 | NA | CASGPPRQRNTGELFF | TGTGCCAGCGGCCCCCCGAGGCAGAGGAACACCGGGGAGCTGTTTTTT
TRBJ1-4 | NA | TRBV28 | NA | CASSARGRSEKLFF | TGTGCCAGCAGTGCGCGGGGGCGTTCTGAAAAACTGTTTTTT
TRBJ2-3 | NA | TRBV24-1 | TRBD2 | CATSDLGTGLEGSPQYF | TGTGCCACCAGTGATTTGGGGACGGGACTAGAGGGTTCGCCGCAGTATTTT
TRBJ1-1 | NA | TRBV7-9 | TRBD1 | CASSFRDRKNTEAFF | TGTGCCAGCAGCTTCCGGGACAGAAAGAACACTGAAGCTTTCTTT
TRBJ2-3 | many | TRBV12-3/TRBV12-4 | TRBD2 | CASSSPIAGTQYF | TGTGCCAGCAGTTCACCTATAGCGGGGACGCAGTATTTT
TRBJ2-7 | NA | TRBV5-5 | TRBD1 | CASSGGQTYEQYF | TGTGCCAGCAGCGGGGGACAGACCTACGAGCAGTACTTC
TRBJ2-1 | few | TRBV20-1 | NA | CSALSQGRGHNEQFF | TGCAGTGCCCTCTCTCAGGGAAGAGGACACAATGAGCAGTTCTTC
TRBJ2-1 | few | TRBV5-6 | TRBD1 | CASNPLTGDEQFF | TGTGCCAGCAACCCATTGACAGGGGATGAGCAGTTCTTC
TRBJ1-1 | NA | TRBV7-9 | NA | CASSLGTGHTEAFF | TGTGCCAGCAGCTTAGGTACAGGGCACACTGAAGCTTTCTTT
TRBJ2-1 | NA | TRBV7-9 | NA | CASSPSTGGGHEQFF | TGTGCCAGCAGCCCAAGCACCGGGGGTGGTCATGAGCAGTTCTTC
TRBJ2-7 | NA | TRBV29-1 | NA | CSVGIPYEQYF | TGCAGCGTGGGGATTCCCTACGAGCAGTACTTC
TRBJ2-2 | NA | TRBV27 | TRBD1 | CASKPGQQWTGELFF | TGTGCCAGCAAACCGGGACAGCAATGGACCGGGGAGCTGTTTTTT
TRBJ2-3 | few | TRBV4-3 | TRBD2 | CASSQVWERGADTDTQYF | TGCGCCAGCAGCCAAGTTTGGGAGCGGGGGGCCGATACAGATACGCAGTATTTT
TRBJ1-2 | few | TRBV7-9 | NA | CASRSTGSYGYTF | TGTGCCAGCAGGTCGACCGGGAGCTATGGCTACACCTTC
TRBJ2-5 | NA | TRBV7-2 | NA | CASSQHTETQYF | TGTGCCAGCAGCCAACATACGGAGACCCAGTACTTC
TRBJ2-3 | many | TRBV5-1 | NA | CASSLVSPDTQYF | TGCGCCAGCAGCTTGGTGTCGCCAGATACGCAGTATTTT
TRBJ1-1 | NA | TRBV19 | NA | CASSMQPNTEAFF | TGTGCCAGTAGTATGCAACCGAACACTGAAGCTTTCTTT